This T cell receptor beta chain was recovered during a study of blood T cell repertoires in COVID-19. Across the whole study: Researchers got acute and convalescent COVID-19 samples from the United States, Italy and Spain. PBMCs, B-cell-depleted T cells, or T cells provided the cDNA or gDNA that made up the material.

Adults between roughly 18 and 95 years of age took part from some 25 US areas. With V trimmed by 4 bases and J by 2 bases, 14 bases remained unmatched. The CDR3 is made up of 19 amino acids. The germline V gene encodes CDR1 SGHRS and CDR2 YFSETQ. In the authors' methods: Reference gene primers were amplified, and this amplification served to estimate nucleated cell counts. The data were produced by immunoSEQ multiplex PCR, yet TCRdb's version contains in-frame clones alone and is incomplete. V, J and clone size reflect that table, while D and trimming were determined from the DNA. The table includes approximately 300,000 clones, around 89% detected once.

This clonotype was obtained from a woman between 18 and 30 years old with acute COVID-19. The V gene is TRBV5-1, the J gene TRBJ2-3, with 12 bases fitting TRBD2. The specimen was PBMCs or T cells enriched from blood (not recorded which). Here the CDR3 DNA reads TGCGCCAGCAGCCGCACCCTCCCTAGCGGGAGGGGAAACACAGATACGCAGTATTTT. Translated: CASSRTLPSGRGNTDTQYF.